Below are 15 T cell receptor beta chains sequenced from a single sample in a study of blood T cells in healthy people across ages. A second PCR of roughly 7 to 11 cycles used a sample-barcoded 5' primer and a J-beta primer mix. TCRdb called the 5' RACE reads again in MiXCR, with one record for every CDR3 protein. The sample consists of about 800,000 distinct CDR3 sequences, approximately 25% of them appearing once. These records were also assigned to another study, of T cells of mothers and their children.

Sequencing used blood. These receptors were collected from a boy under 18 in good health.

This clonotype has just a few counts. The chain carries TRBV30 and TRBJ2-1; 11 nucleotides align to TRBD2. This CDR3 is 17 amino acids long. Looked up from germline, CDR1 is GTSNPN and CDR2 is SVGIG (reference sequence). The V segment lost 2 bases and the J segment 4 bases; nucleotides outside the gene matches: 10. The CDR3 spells CAWSFQLTSGVYNEQFF. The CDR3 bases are TGTGCCTGGAGTTTCCAACTGACTAGCGGGGTTTACAATGAGCAGTTCTTC.

DNA for the CDR3: TGTGCCAGCAGGGCAGGGGGTGGGTATGGCTACACCTTC. Its translation is CASRAGGGYGYTF. This chain joins TRBV6-5 and TRBJ1-2; TRBD1 agrees at 7 bases. V was pared by 6 bases and J by 5 bases, with 6 bases of the junction left unmatched. The germline CDR1 and CDR2 sequences are MNHEY and SVGAGI. This CDR3 has 13 residues.

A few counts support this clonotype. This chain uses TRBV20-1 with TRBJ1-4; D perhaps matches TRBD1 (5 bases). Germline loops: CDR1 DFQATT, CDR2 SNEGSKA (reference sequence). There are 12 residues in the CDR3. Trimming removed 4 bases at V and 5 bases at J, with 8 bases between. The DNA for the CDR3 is TGCAGTGCTACCCGACAGAATGAAAAACTGTTTTTT. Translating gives CSATRQNEKLFF.

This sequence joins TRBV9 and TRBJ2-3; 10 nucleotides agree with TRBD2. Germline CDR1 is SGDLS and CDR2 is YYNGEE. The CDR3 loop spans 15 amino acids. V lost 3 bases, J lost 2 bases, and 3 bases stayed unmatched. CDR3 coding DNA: TGTGCCAGCAGCGCCGGACTAGCGGACACAGATACGCAGTATTTT. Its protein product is CASSAGLADTDTQYF.

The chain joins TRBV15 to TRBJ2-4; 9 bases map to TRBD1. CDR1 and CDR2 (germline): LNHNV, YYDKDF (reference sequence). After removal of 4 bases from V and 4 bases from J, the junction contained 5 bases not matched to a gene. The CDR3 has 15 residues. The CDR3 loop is CATSNTGTGKNIQYF. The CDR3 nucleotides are TGTGCCACCAGCAATACCGGGACAGGGAAAAACATTCAGTACTTC.

CDR3 sequence reads: CASSARRAGVGTDTQYF. The CDR3, as DNA: TGTGCCAGCAGCGCCCGTCGGGCGGGAGTTGGCACAGATACGCAGTATTTT. The gene calls are TRBV9 and TRBJ2-3; 7 bases are shared with TRBD2. The ends lost 3 bases at V and 1 base at J; junction bases unmatched: 11. The CDR3 contains 17 residues. Germline values: CDR1 SGDLS, CDR2 YYNGEE.

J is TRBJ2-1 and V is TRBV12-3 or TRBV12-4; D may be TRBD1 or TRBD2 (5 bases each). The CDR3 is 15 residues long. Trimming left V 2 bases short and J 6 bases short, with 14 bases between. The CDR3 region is CASSLLGRQGNEQFF. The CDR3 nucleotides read TGTGCCAGCAGTTTATTGGGACGCCAAGGCAATGAGCAGTTCTTC.

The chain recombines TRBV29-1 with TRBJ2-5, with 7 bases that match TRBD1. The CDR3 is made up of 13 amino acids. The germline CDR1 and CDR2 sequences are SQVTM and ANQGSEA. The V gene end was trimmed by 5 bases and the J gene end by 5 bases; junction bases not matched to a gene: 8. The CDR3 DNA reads TGCAGCGTTTCGGAAACAGGGGCGGAGACCCAGTACTTC. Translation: CSVSETGAETQYF.

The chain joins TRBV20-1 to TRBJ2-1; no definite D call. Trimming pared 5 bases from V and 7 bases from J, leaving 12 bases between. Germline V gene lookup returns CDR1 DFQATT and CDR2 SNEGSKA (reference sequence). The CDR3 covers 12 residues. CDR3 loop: CSAYEVYNEQFF. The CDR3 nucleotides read TGCAGTGCTTATGAAGTCTATAATGAGCAGTTCTTC.

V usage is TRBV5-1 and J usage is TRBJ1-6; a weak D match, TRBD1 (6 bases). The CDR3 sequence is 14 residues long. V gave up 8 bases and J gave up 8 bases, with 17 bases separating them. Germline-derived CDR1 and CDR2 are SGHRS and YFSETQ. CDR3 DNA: TGCGCCAGTCAACAGGGCTTAGTAGATTCACCCCTCCACTTT. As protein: CASQQGLVDSPLHF.

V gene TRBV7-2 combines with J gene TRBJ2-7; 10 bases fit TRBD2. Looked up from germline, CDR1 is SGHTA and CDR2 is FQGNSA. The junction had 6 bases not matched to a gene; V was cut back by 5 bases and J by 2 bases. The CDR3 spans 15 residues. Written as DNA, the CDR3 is TGTGCCAGCAGCAGAGAGCGGGAGGGGACCTACGAGCAGTACTTC. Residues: CASSREREGTYEQYF.

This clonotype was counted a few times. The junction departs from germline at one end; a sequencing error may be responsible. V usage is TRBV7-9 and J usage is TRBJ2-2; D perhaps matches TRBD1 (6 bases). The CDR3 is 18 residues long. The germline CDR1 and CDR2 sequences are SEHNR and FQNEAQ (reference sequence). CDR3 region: CSSSLFLPGTLNTGELFF. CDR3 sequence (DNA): TGTTCCAGCAGCTTATTTCTGCCAGGGACACTGAACACCGGGGAGCTGTTTTTT.

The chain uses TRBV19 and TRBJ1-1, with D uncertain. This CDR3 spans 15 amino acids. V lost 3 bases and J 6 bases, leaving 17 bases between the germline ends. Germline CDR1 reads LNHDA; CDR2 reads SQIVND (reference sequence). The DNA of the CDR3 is TGTGCCAGTAGTATGGGCCCGCGAGTGTGGCCTGAAGCTTTCTTT. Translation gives CASSMGPRVWPEAFF.

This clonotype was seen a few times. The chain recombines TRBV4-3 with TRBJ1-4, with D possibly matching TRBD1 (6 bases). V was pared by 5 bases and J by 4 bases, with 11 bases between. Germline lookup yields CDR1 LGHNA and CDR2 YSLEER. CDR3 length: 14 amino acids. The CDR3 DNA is TGCGCCAGCAGCGGGACAAGCCTTAATGAAAAACTGTTTTTT. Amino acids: CASSGTSLNEKLFF.

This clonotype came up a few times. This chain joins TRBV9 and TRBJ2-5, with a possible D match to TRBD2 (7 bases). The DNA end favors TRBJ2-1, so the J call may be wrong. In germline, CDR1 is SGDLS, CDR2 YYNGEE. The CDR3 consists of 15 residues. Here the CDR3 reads CASTPGGQSGDEQFF. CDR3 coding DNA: TGTGCCAGCACCCCGGGAGGACAGAGCGGAGATGAGCAGTTCTTC.